Presented here are 30 T cell receptor beta chains from one specimen sequenced in a study of CD8 T cells in Susac syndrome. A quantity of about 0.5 to 1 ug RNA underwent reverse transcription using random hexamers. TCRdb independently ran MiXCR on the immunoSEQ multiplex PCR reads; one entry per CDR3 protein. There are some 96,000 distinct CDR3 sequences in the sample; 90% to 95% occur only once, and about 0.3% lies in the top ten. Sequences were obtained from CD4+ T cells from PBMCs. These receptors were collected from a human donor with Susac syndrome.

V and J are TRBV18 and TRBJ1-2; the D is unclear. This CDR3 has 12 amino acids. V lost 4 bases and J lost 2, with 5 bases in between. Looked up from germline, CDR1 is KGHSH and CDR2 is LQKENI. CDR3 loop: CASSQDNYGYTF. The CDR3 DNA is TGTGCCAGCTCACAGGACAACTATGGCTACACCTTC.

The rearrangement uses TRBV7-2 and TRBJ1-3; D call uncertain. The CDR3 spans 14 residues. The germline CDR1 and CDR2 sequences are SGHTA and FQGNSA. V was trimmed by 5 bases and J by 1 base, leaving 9 bases between them. The CDR3 region has the DNA TGTGCCAGCAGCGGTACGGGATCTGGAAACACCATATATTTT. It is translated as CASSGTGSGNTIYF.

The gene calls are TRBV5-1 and TRBJ2-7; 8 bases agree with TRBD2. CDR3 length equals 16 residues. The ends lost 0 bases at V and 0 bases at J; junction bases unmatched: 5. Germline V gene lookup returns CDR1 SGHRS and CDR2 YFSETQ. CDR3 protein: CASSLVSGTSSYEQYF. The DNA of the CDR3 is TGCGCCAGCAGCTTGGTGTCCGGGACTAGCTCCTACGAGCAGTACTTC.

V is TRBV27 and J is TRBJ2-7; TRBD1 matches at 7 bases. This CDR3 has 15 residues. Per germline, CDR1 MNHEY and CDR2 SMNVEV (reference sequence). The ends lost 6 bases at V and 1 base at J; junction bases unmatched: 9. CDR3 nucleotides: TGTGCCAGCAGCAAATCCGGGACAGTATCCTACGAGCAGTACTTC. Translated, it gives CASSKSGTVSYEQYF.

V gene TRBV23-1 combines with J gene TRBJ2-4; D remains ambiguous. TRBV23-1 is sorted into the ORF group, with uncertain function. This CDR3 is 17 amino acids long. Trimming shortened V by 5 bases and J by 1 base, and 18 bases separated the two germline ends. The CDR3 sequence is CASSELGRPSAKNIQYF. The CDR3 DNA reads as TGCGCCAGCAGTGAGTTGGGCAGACCCTCGGCCAAAAACATTCAGTACTTC.

The rearrangement uses TRBV12-3 or TRBV12-4 and TRBJ2-6; D is possibly TRBD1 (6 bases). The V and J ends lost 6 bases and 0 bases respectively, with 6 bases between them. CDR3 size: 14 residues. CDR3 sequence reads: CASRTGSGANVLTF. The CDR3 region has the DNA TGTGCCAGCAGGACAGGCTCTGGGGCCAACGTCCTGACTTTC.

The chain joins TRBV6-6 to TRBJ1-5; tentative D call: TRBD1 (5 bases). The CDR3 is 15 amino acids. The ends were cut back, 7 bases at V and 3 bases at J, with 16 bases in the middle. Germline CDR1 reads MNHNY; CDR2 reads SVGAGI (reference sequence). The CDR3 here is CASTPWGRDNQPQHF. In DNA, the CDR3 is TGTGCCAGCACCCCGTGGGGCAGAGACAATCAGCCCCAGCATTTT.

V gene TRBV5-1 combines with J gene TRBJ2-5, with TRBD1 as a possible D gene (6 bases). CDR3 size: 13 residues. Germline-derived CDR1 and CDR2 are SGHRS and YFSETQ. The V end lost 3 bases, the J end lost 3 bases, and 9 bases lay between the germline ends. The CDR3 region is CASSSQGEETQYF. The CDR3 DNA is TGCGCCAGCAGCTCACAGGGAGAAGAGACCCAGTACTTC.

V usage is TRBV20-1 and J usage is TRBJ2-5; D might be TRBD2 (6 bases). V shed 6 bases and J shed 5 bases, with 13 bases lying between them. Per germline, CDR1 DFQATT and CDR2 SNEGSKA (reference sequence). This CDR3 region has 12 residues. CDR3 DNA: TGCAGTGCCCGACCCGCGGGGGAGACCCAGTACTTC. Its translation is CSARPAGETQYF.

This chain connects TRBV2 to TRBJ2-2; 13 bases agree with TRBD2. This CDR3 is 15 amino acids long. V dropped 8 bases and J dropped 8; count of bases not matched to a gene: 8. Germline V gene data show CDR1 as SNHLY and CDR2 as FYNNEI. The CDR3 reads CASLRLAGGGGELFF. The CDR3 bases are TGTGCCAGCTTACGACTAGCGGGGGGCGGAGGGGAGCTGTTTTTT.

The chain is built from TRBV28 and TRBJ1-6; possibly TRBD1 for D (5 bases). V lost 6 bases and J lost 9, with 21 bases in between. The length of the CDR3 is 16 residues. Germline loops: CDR1 MDHEN, CDR2 SYDVKM. CDR3 bases: TGTGCCAGCAGACCCGGGACCGCGGTTCGTGGTTCACCCCTCCACTTT. This sequence encodes CASRPGTAVRGSPLHF.

CDR3 in DNA: TGTGCCAGCAGCGTCGACACTGTCTCCTACAATGAGCAGTTCTTC. It yields the protein CASSVDTVSYNEQFF. The genes are TRBV9 and TRBJ2-1; D unresolved. Per the germline V gene, CDR1 is SGDLS and CDR2 is YYNGEE. The CDR3 sequence is 15 residues long. V lost 2 bases, J lost 0 bases, and 9 bases lay in between. The full variable domain, in which reference TRBV9 and TRBJ2-1 provide the parts outside the CDR3, is DSGVTQTPKHLITATGQRVTLRCSPRSGDLSVYWYQQSLDQGLQFLIQYYNGEERAKGNILERFSAQQFPDLHSELNLSSLELGDSALYFCASSVDTVSYNEQFFGPGTRLTVL.

The V and J genes are TRBV3-1 and TRBJ1-5; D uncertain. The CDR3 totals 15 residues. V lost 0 bases, J lost 4 bases, and 10 bases lay in between. CDR1 is LGHDT and CDR2 is YNNKEL in the germline V gene (reference sequence). CDR3 DNA: TGTGCCAGCAGCCAAGATAGATCAGGAAATCAGCCCCAGCATTTT. Translation: CASSQDRSGNQPQHF.

This rearrangement joins TRBV28 to TRBJ1-1, with unresolved D. The CDR3 loop spans 12 amino acids. The germline V and J ends were trimmed by 7 bases and 4 bases, with 10 bases remaining between them. CDR1 is MDHEN and CDR2 is SYDVKM in the germline V gene. The CDR3 region is CASNGLFTEAFF. The CDR3 DNA reads as TGTGCCAGCAATGGACTGTTCACTGAAGCTTTCTTT. The whole variable domain, remainder taken from reference TRBV28 and TRBJ1-1, is DVKVTQSSRYLVKRTGEKVFLECVQDMDHENMFWYRQDPGLGLRLIYFSYDVKMKEKGDIPEGYSVSREKKERFSLILESASTNQTSMYLCASNGLFTEAFFGQGTRLTVV.

The chain recombines TRBV12-3 or TRBV12-4 with TRBJ1-1, with TRBD1 matching over 7 bases. Germline trimming cut 1 base from V and 7 bases from J; bases unmatched to any gene: 6. CDR3 length: 14 residues. CDR3 loop: CASSLVGTANEAFF. CDR3 bases: TGTGCCAGCAGTTTAGTCGGGACAGCAAATGAAGCTTTCTTT.

The chain uses TRBV9 and TRBJ1-2; D is uncertain. V was shortened by 7 bases and J by 4 bases, with 11 bases between the two germline ends. Germline V CDR1 and CDR2: SGDLS, YYNGEE. This CDR3 comprises 12 residues. CDR3: CASAGLGYGYTF. The DNA for the CDR3 is TGTGCCAGCGCAGGTCTTGGCTATGGCTACACCTTC.

As DNA, the CDR3 is TGCAGCGTACCGGGACAGGTTTTAGATACGCAGTATTTT. Protein sequence: CSVPGQVLDTQYF. The genes are TRBV29-1 and TRBJ2-3; 8 bases align to TRBD1. The CDR3 has 13 residues. Unmatched junction bases numbered 7, after V lost 6 bases and J lost 5 bases. Germline V gene data show CDR1 as SQVTM and CDR2 as ANQGSEA.

The CDR3 nucleotides are TGTGCCAGCTCACCACTCCGGGACAAGCAACAAGAGACCCAGTACTTC. This codes for CASSPLRDKQQETQYF. The V and J genes are TRBV18 and TRBJ2-5; a possible D gene is TRBD1 (6 bases). This CDR3 spans 16 amino acids. V was trimmed by 1 base and J by 2 bases, leaving 14 bases between them. Germline CDR1 reads KGHSH; CDR2 reads LQKENI.

The chain uses TRBV15 and TRBJ2-1; the match to TRBD1 covers 7 bases. The V gene end was trimmed by 5 bases and the J gene end by 5 bases; junction bases not matched to a gene: 9. The CDR3 sequence is 15 residues long. Germline CDR1 and CDR2: LNHNV and YYDKDF (reference sequence). The CDR3 spells CATSGWTGIDNEQFF. Written as DNA, the CDR3 is TGTGCCACCAGCGGGTGGACAGGCATCGACAATGAGCAGTTCTTC.

The V gene is TRBV28, the J gene TRBJ2-4; D possibly corresponds to TRBD1 (6 bases). V was clipped by 3 bases and J by 0 bases, with 15 bases between them. Germline CDR1 and CDR2: MDHEN and SYDVKM. The CDR3 spans 17 residues. The CDR3 here is CASSFLQGGLAKNIQYF. The DNA of the CDR3 is TGTGCCAGCAGTTTCCTACAGGGCGGACTAGCCAAAAACATTCAGTACTTC.

This sequence joins TRBV29-1 and TRBJ2-3; the D is unclear. V gave up 1 base and J gave up 2 bases, with 7 bases separating them. The CDR3 runs 13 residues. The germline V gene encodes CDR1 SQVTM and CDR2 ANQGSEA. In nucleotides, the CDR3 is TGCAGCGTTGAAGTCAGAACCACAGATACGCAGTATTTT. This translates into CSVEVRTTDTQYF.

The J gene is TRBJ2-3, the V gene TRBV29-1; the D is unclear. Trimming removed 1 base at V and 11 bases at J, with 10 bases between. The CDR3 is made up of 11 amino acids. CDR1 is SQVTM and CDR2 is ANQGSEA in the germline V gene. CDR3 loop: CSVEVVRRQYF. CDR3 bases: TGCAGCGTTGAAGTCGTACGGAGGCAGTATTTT.

The rearrangement joins TRBV12-3 or TRBV12-4 to TRBJ2-5; perhaps TRBD1 as D (5 bases). The V and J ends lost 5 bases and 3 bases respectively, with 10 bases between them. The CDR3 runs 13 residues. This chain's CDR3 is CASSPTAKETQYF. CDR3 DNA sequence: TGTGCCAGCAGTCCGACAGCTAAAGAGACCCAGTACTTC.

This sequence joins TRBV7-9 and TRBJ2-3, with TRBD2 matching 8 bases. CDR1 is SEHNR, CDR2 FQNEAQ, per germline (reference sequence). The CDR3 covers 17 residues. V lost 3 bases, J lost 5 bases, and 13 bases stayed unmatched. CDR3 bases: TGTGCCAGCAGCTTTGGTCTAGCGGGTTCTGGAGGAGATACGCAGTATTTT. Its translation is CASSFGLAGSGGDTQYF.

The chain couples TRBV30 to TRBJ2-5; the match to TRBD2 covers 10 bases. The CDR3 runs 15 residues. The germline V gene has CDR1 GTSNPN and CDR2 SVGIG (reference sequence). Unmatched junction bases numbered 8, after V lost 2 bases and J lost 5 bases. In DNA form, the CDR3 reads TGTGCCTGGAGTCCGCTAGCGGGGGAGGGGGAGACCCAGTACTTC. This gives the protein CAWSPLAGEGETQYF.

This chain uses TRBV24-1 with TRBJ2-7; 9 bases match TRBD1. Germline V CDR1 and CDR2: KGHDR, SFDVKD. The CDR3 is 14 residues long. V lost 9 bases to trimming and J lost 3 bases; unmatched junction nucleotides: 8. CDR3: CATFSGTGIYEQYF. CDR3 coding DNA: TGTGCCACCTTCTCCGGGACAGGGATCTACGAGCAGTACTTC.

The rearrangement links TRBV25-1 to TRBJ1-2; possible D gene TRBD1, 5 bases. Trimming took 0 bases from V and 1 from J, leaving 15 bases between them. Germline CDR1 and CDR2: MGHDK and SYGVNS. This CDR3 has 17 amino acids. In nucleotides, the CDR3 is TGTGCCAGCAGTGAATATTGGGGGGGGAGAGTTAACTATGGCTACACCTTC. Amino acids: CASSEYWGGRVNYGYTF.

The genes are TRBV7-9 and TRBJ2-5, with a possible D match to TRBD2 (6 bases). The CDR3 length is 15 residues. CDR1 and CDR2 from the germline V gene are SEHNR and FQNEAQ (reference sequence). V lost 5 bases to trimming and J lost 5 bases, with 18 bases between them. CDR3 sequence reads: CASSGRSFGGETQYF. In DNA, the CDR3 is TGTGCCAGCAGCGGAAGGAGCTTTGGAGGGGAGACCCAGTACTTC.

The chain has TRBV30 and TRBJ2-1; D is unclear. Germline loops: CDR1 GTSNPN, CDR2 SVGIG (reference sequence). The V end lost 0 bases, the J end lost 8 bases, and 8 bases lay between the germline ends. The CDR3 totals 12 residues. This chain's CDR3 is CAWSVPNDEQFF. CDR3 bases: TGTGCCTGGAGTGTTCCGAACGATGAGCAGTTCTTC.

The rearrangement links TRBV28 to TRBJ1-2; 7 bases align to TRBD1. The CDR3 is 15 residues long. Germline V gene sequence: CDR1 MDHEN, CDR2 SYDVKM. V lost 4 bases, J lost 3 bases, and 8 bases stayed unmatched. Written as DNA, the CDR3 is TGTGCCAGCAGTTATCCCCGGGACAGATACTATGGCTACACCTTC. It translates to CASSYPRDRYYGYTF.